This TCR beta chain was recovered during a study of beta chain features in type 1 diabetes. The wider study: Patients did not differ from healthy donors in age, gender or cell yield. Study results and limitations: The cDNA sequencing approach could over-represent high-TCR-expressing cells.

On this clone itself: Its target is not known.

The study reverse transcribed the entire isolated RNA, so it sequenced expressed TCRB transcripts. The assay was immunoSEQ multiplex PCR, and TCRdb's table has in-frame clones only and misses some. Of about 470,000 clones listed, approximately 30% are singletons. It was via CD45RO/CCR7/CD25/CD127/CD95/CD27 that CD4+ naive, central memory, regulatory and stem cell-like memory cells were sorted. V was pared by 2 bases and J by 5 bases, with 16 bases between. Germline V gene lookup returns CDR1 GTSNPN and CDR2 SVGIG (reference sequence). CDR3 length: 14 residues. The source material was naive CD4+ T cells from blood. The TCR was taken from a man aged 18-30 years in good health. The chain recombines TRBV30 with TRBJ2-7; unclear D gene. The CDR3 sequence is CAWSPPGSTNEQYF. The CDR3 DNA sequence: TGTGCCTGGAGTCCCCCAGGTAGCACGAACGAGCAGTACTTC.